Here is one TCR beta chain with its context. The antigen is undetermined. This entry comes from a study of cytomegalovirus exposure and HLA in healthy donors. Across the whole study: Around 80 million unique TCR sequences came from HLA-typed donors in an early release. General study findings and limits: Several of the most significant clusters were apparently associated with common viral pathogens in a later analysis.

The PCR contained 60 Vbeta and 13 Jbeta primers. The table came from immunoSEQ multiplex PCR; TCRdb's copy has only in-frame clones and leaves some out. The table records 80,000 to 90,000 clones, roughly 76% of them present only once. Germline V gene sequence: CDR1 MGHRA, CDR2 YSYEKL. The CDR3 sequence is 15 residues long. Germline trimming cut 4 bases from V and 7 bases from J; bases unmatched to any gene: 11. Sequencing used PBMCs. The V gene is TRBV4-1, the J gene TRBJ1-2; 8 nucleotides agree with TRBD1. This TCR derives from a woman in her 30s in good health and CMV-seronegative. CDR3 amino acids: CASSPSWTGSAGYTF. In DNA form, the CDR3 reads TGCGCCAGCAGCCCTTCCTGGACAGGGTCGGCTGGCTACACCTTC.